One TCR beta chain is described in this entry. Its specificity is unknown. Sampled while nominally healthy, donors likely had unrecorded immune exposures. Both 60 Vbeta primers and 13 Jbeta primers went into the PCR. Original handling: It was a later analysis that counted approximately 81 million unique TCR beta chains, of which approximately 11 million were shared. The repertoire was sequenced with immunoSEQ multiplex PCR; TCRdb's copy has only in-frame clones and lacks some. The D gene and trimming were derived from the DNA, and the V and J assignments and clone size from that table. Here the sample spans 60,000 to 85,000 clones, roughly 88% being singletons. The sample is drawn from a study of cytomegalovirus exposure and HLA in healthy donors. V shed 4 bases and J shed 0 bases, with 14 bases lying between them. This CDR3 is 16 amino acids long. The germline CDR1 and CDR2 sequences are SGHTS and YDEGEE.

Study-level findings and limits: When analyzed later, the rates of TCR association showed variation by HLA locus, with DRB1 the most and HLA-C the fewest. A later analysis showed that HLA-associated TCR beta chains had undergone more clonal expansion than equally common others.

The chain carries TRBV5-8 and TRBJ2-1, with D hard to call. The sample consisted of PBMCs. This TCR was recovered from a man in his 70s in good health and CMV-seropositive. The CDR3 loop reads CASSRLFGSSYNEQFF. CDR3 nucleotide sequence: TGTGCCAGCAGCAGATTATTCGGTAGCTCCTACAATGAGCAGTTCTTC.